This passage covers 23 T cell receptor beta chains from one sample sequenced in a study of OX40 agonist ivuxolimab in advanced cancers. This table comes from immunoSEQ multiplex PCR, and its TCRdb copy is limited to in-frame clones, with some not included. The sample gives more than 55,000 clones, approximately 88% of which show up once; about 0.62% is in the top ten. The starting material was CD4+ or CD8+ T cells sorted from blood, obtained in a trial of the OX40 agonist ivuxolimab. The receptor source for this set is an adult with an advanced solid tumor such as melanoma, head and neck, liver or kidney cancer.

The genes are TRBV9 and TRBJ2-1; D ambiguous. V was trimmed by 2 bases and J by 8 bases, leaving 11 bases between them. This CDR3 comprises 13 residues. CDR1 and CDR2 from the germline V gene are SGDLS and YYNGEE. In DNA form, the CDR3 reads TGTGCCAGCAGCGTCCAGCCGGCGGATGAGCAGTTCTTC. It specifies CASSVQPADEQFF. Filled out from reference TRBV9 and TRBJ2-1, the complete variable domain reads DSGVTQTPKHLITATGQRVTLRCSPRSGDLSVYWYQQSLDQGLQFLIQYYNGEERAKGNILERFSAQQFPDLHSELNLSSLELGDSALYFCASSVQPADEQFFGPGTRLTVL.

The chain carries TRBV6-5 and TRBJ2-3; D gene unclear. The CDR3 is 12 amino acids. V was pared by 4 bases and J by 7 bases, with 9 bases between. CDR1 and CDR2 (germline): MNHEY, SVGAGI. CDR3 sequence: CASSSFANTQYF. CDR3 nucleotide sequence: TGTGCCAGCAGTTCCTTTGCTAATACGCAGTATTTT.

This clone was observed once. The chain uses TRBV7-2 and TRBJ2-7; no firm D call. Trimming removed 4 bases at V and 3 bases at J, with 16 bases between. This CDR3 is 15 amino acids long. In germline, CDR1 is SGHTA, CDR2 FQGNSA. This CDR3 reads CASSSSGQPFYEQYF. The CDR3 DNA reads TGTGCCAGCAGCTCCTCAGGCCAACCTTTCTACGAGCAGTACTTC.

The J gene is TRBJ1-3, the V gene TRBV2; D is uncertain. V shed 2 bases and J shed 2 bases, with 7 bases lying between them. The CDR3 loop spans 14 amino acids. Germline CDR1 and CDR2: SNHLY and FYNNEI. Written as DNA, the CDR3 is TGTGCCAGCAGTGAACTAGGCACTGGAAACACCATATATTTT. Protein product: CASSELGTGNTIYF. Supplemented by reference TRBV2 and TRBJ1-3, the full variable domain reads EPEVTQTPSHQVTQMGQEVILRCVPISNHLYFYWYRQILGQKVEFLVSFYNNEISEKSEIFDDQFSVERPDGSNFTLKIRSTKLEDSAMYFCASSELGTGNTIYFGEGSWLTVV.

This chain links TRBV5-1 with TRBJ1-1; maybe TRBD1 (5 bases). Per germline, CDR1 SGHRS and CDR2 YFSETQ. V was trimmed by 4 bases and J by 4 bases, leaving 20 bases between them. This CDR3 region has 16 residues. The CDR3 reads CASSITNTDRLTEAFF. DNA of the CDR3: TGCGCCAGCAGCATAACCAATACCGACAGACTCACTGAAGCTTTCTTT.

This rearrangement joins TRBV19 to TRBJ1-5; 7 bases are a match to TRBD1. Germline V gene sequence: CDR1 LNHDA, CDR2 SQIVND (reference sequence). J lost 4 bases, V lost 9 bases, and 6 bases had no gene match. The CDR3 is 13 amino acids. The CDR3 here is CASTTGLNQPQHF. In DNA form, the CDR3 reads TGTGCCAGCACGACAGGGTTGAATCAGCCCCAGCATTTT.

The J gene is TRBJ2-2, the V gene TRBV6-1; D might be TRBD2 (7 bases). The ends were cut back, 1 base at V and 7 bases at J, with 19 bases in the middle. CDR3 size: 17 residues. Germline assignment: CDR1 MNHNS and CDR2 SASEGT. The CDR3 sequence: CASSEVLRGRADGELFF. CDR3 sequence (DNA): TGTGCCAGCAGTGAAGTTCTGCGGGGGCGGGCGGACGGGGAGCTGTTTTTT.

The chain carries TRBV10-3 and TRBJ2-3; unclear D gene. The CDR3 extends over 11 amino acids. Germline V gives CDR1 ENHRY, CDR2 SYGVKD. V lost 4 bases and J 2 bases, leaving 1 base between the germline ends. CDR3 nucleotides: TGTGCCATCAGTGTCACAGATACGCAGTATTTT. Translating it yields CAISVTDTQYF.

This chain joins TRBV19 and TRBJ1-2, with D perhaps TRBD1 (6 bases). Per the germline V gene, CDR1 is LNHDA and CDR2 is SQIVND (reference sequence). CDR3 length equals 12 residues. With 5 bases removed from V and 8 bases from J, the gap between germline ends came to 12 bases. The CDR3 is CASSYLQGGYTF. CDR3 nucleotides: TGTGCCAGTAGTTACCTTCAGGGGGGCTACACCTTC.

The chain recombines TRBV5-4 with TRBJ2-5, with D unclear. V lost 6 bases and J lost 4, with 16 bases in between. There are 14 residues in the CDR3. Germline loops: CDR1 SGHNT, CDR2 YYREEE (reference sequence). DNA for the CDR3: TGTGCCAGCACCACCCCCGATAAATTAGAGACCCAGTACTTC. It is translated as CASTTPDKLETQYF.

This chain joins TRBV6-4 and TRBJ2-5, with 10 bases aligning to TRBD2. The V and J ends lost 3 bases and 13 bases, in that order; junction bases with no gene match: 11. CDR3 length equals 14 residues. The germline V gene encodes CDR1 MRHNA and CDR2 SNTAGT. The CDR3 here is CASSDRPSGSESYF. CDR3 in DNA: TGTGCCAGCAGTGATAGGCCTAGCGGGAGTGAATCGTACTTC.

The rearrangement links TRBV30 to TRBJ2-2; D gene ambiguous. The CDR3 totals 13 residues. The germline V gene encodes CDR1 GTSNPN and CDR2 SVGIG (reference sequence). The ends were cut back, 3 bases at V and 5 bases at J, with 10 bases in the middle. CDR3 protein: CAWRKPGTGELFF. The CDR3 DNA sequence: TGTGCCTGGAGGAAACCTGGTACCGGGGAGCTGTTTTTT.

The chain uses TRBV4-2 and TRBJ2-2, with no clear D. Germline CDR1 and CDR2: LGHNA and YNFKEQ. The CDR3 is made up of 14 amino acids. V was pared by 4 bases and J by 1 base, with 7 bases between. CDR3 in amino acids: CASSREGNTGELFF. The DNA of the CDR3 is TGTGCCAGCAGCCGCGAAGGGAACACCGGGGAGCTGTTTTTT.

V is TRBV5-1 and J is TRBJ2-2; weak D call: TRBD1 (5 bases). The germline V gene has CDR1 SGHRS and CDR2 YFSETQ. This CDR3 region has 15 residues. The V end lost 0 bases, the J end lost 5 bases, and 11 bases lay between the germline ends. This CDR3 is CASSLEGRRTGELFF. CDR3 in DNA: TGCGCCAGCAGCTTGGAGGGGCGCAGGACCGGGGAGCTGTTTTTT.

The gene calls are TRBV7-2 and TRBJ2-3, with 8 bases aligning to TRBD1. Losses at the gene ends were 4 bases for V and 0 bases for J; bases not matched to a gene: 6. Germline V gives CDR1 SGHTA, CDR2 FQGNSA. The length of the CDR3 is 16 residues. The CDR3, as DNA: TGTGCCAGCAGCTGGGACAGGAGTCCTAGCACAGATACGCAGTATTTT. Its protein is CASSWDRSPSTDTQYF.

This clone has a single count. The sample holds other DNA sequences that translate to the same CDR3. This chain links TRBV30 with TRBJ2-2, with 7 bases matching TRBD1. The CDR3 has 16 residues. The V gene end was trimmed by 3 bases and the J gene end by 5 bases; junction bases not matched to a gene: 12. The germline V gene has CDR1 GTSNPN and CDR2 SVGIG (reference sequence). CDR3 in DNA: TGTGCCTGGAGCGTCAAAGGGGGCCTTGGGACCGGGGAGCTGTTTTTT. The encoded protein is CAWSVKGGLGTGELFF.

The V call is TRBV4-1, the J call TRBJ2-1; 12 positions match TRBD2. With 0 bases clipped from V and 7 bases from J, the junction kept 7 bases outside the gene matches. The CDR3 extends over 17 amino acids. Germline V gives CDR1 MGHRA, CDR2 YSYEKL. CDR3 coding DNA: TGCGCCAGCAGCCAAGAAAGGACTAGCGGGAACCTTAATGAGCAGTTCTTC. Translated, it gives CASSQERTSGNLNEQFF.

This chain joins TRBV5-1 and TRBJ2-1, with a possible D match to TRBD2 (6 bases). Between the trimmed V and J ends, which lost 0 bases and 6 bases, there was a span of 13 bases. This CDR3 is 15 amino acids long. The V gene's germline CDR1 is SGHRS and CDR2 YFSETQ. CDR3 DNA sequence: TGCGCCAGCAGCTTGGGGACTACAAATTCCAATGAGCAGTTCTTC. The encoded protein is CASSLGTTNSNEQFF.

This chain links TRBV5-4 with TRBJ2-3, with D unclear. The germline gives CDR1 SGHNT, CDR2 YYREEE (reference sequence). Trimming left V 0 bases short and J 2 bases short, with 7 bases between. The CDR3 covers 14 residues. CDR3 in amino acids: CASSLAQYTDTQYF. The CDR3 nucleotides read TGTGCCAGCAGCTTGGCACAGTACACAGATACGCAGTATTTT.

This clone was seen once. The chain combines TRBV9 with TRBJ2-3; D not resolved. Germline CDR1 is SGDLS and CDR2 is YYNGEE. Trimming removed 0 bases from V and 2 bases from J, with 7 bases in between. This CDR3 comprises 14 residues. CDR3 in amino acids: CASSVEANTDTQYF. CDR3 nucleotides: TGTGCCAGCAGCGTAGAAGCGAACACAGATACGCAGTATTTT.

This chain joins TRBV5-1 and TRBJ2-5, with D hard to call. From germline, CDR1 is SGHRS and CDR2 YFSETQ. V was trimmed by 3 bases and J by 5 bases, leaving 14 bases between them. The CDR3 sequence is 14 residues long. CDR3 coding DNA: TGCGCCAGCAGCTCCCCGGGTGGCCGTGAGACCCAGTACTTC. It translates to CASSSPGGRETQYF.

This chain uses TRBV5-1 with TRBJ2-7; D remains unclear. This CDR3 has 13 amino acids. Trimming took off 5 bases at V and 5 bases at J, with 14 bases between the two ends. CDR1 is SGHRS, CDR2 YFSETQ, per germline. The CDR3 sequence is CASRSTPRDEQYF. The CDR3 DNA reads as TGCGCCAGCAGATCTACCCCCAGAGACGAGCAGTACTTC.

The CDR3 sequence is CASSEAGGVANYGYTF. The CDR3 DNA sequence: TGTGCCAGCAGTGAAGCTGGAGGGGTAGCTAACTATGGCTACACCTTC. This chain joins TRBV2 and TRBJ1-2; D perhaps matches TRBD1 (5 bases). V lost 0 bases and J 0 bases, leaving 11 bases between the germline ends. Germline CDR1 and CDR2: SNHLY and FYNNEI. The CDR3 covers 16 residues.